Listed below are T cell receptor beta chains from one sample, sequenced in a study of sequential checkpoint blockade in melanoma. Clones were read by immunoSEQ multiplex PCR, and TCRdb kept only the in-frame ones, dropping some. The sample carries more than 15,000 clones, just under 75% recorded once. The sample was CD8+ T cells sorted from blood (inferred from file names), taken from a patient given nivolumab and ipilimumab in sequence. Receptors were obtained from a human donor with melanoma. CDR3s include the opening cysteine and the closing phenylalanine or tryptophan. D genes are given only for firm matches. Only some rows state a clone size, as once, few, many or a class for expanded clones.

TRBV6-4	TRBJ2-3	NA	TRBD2	TGTGCCAGCTCCATGCTAGCGGGAGTATCCGATACGCAGTATTTT	CASSMLAGVSDTQYF
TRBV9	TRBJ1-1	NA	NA	TGTGCCAGCAGCGCTTGGACGGGAGAAGAAGCTTTCTTT	CASSAWTGEEAFF
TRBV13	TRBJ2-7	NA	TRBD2	TGTGCCAGCAGCTTAGCTTCGGCGGGAGGGATATACGAGCAGTACTTC	CASSLASAGGIYEQYF
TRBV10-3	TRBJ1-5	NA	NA	TGTGCCATCAGTGAGTCCGTACAGGCCAATCAGCCCCAGCATTTT	CAISESVQANQPQHF
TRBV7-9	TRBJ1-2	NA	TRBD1	TGTGCCAGCAGCTTCACGCGAACAGGGGGCGATGGCTACACCTTC	CASSFTRTGGDGYTF
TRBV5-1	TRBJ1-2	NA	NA	TGCGCCAGCAGCACCGGACGGGAATCTCCTTATGGCTACACCTTC	CASSTGRESPYGYTF
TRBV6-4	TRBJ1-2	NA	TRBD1	TGTGCCAGTTCATCCGGGACAGGGTCTTATGGCTACACCTTC	CASSSGTGSYGYTF
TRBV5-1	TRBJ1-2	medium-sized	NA	TGCGCCAGCAGCTTCATTCGCGGCAGACCCTACTTCTATGGCTACACCTTC	CASSFIRGRPYFYGYTF
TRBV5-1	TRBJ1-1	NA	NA	TGCGCCAGCAGCTGGGATGGACGCCGGGGCACTGAAGCTTTCTTT	CASSWDGRRGTEAFF
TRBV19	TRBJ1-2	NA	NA	TGTGCCAGTAGTGTTACAGCTGGCTGGAACTATGGCTACACCTTC	CASSVTAGWNYGYTF
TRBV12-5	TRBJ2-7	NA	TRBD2	TGTGCTAGTGGTTTGGGGACTAGCGGGCTCGAGCAGTACTTC	CASGLGTSGLEQYF
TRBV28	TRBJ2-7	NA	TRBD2	TGTGCCAGCAGTTTAGGACTAGCGGGGAGCTACGAGCAGTACTTC	CASSLGLAGSYEQYF
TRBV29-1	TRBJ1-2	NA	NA	TGCAGCGGTACCACAGAAGACATACATGGCTACACCTTC	CSGTTEDIHGYTF
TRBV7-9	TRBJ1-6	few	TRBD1	TGTGCCAGCAGCGAAGGGGACAGAAATTCACCCCTCCACTTT	CASSEGDRNSPLHF
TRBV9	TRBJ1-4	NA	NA	TGTGCCAGCAGCCCCTTAGACAGTTTTAATGAAAAACTGTTTTTT	CASSPLDSFNEKLFF
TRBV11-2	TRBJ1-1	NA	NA	TGTGCCAGCAGCTTGACAGCTGAAGCTTTCTTT	CASSLTAEAFF
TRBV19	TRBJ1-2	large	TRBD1	TGTGCCAGTAGTAAGGGACAGCTTAACTATGGCTACACCTTC	CASSKGQLNYGYTF
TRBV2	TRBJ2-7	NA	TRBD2	TGTGCCAGCAGTGAAGGACTAGCGGGGGACGAGCAGTACTTC	CASSEGLAGDEQYF
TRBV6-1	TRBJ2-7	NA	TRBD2	TGTGCCAGCAGTGCTCTAGCGGGAGGGCCGAGCGAGCAGTACTTC	CASSALAGGPSEQYF
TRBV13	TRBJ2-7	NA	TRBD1	TGTGCCAGCAGCCCAGCCCCGGGACAGTACGAGCAGTACTTC	CASSPAPGQYEQYF
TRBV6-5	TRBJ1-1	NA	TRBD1	TGTGCCAGCAGTCCGAACCAGGGGGGGAACACTGAAGCTTTCTTT	CASSPNQGGNTEAFF
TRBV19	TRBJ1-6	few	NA	TGTGCCAGTAACCCGACAGCTAATTCACCCCTCCACTTT	CASNPTANSPLHF
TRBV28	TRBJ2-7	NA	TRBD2	TGTGCCAGCAGTACCCGACTAGCGGGGGGGAAGGCCTACGAGCAGTACTTC	CASSTRLAGGKAYEQYF
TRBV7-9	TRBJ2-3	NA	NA	TGTGCCAGCAGCTTAGAGGATAGGGGAGATACGCAGTATTTT	CASSLEDRGDTQYF
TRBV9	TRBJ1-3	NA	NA	TGTGCCAGCAAAGGGGTTGGAAACACCATATATTTT	CASKGVGNTIYF
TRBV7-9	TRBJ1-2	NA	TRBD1	TGTGCCAGCAGCTTTCCTCCGGGACAGTCTTATGGCTACACCTTC	CASSFPPGQSYGYTF
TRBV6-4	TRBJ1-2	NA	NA	TGTGCCAGCAGTGAGCTCCCAGGGTACAATGCTGGCTACACCTTC	CASSELPGYNAGYTF
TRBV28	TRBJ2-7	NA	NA	TGTGCCAGCAGTTTTGAACAGGGTTACGAGCAGTACTTC	CASSFEQGYEQYF
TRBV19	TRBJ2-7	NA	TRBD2	TGTGCCAGTAGTCCGGGACTAGCGGGAGTTTCCGGTAGCTCCTACGAGCAGTACTTC	CASSPGLAGVSGSSYEQYF
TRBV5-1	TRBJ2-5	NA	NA	TGCGCCAGCAATAACGAGGGCTTTATGGAGACCCAGTACTTC	CASNNEGFMETQYF
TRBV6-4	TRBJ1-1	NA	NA	TGTGCCAGCAGTGACGGAGGCACTGAAGCTTTCTTT	CASSDGGTEAFF
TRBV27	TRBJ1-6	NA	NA	TGTGCCAGCAGTTCCACTGGTCTCGACAGGCCTGGTTCACCCCTCCACTTT	CASSSTGLDRPGSPLHF
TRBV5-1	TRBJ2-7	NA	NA	TGCGCCAGCAGCTTGACGGGCTACGAGCAGTACTTC	CASSLTGYEQYF
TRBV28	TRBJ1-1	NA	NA	TGTGCCAGCAGCCGACCCGGGGAGGGGCCTCTGAACACTGAAGCTTTCTTT	CASSRPGEGPLNTEAFF
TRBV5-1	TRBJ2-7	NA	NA	TGCGCCAGCAGCTGGGCAGGGGCCTACGAGCAGTACTTC	CASSWAGAYEQYF